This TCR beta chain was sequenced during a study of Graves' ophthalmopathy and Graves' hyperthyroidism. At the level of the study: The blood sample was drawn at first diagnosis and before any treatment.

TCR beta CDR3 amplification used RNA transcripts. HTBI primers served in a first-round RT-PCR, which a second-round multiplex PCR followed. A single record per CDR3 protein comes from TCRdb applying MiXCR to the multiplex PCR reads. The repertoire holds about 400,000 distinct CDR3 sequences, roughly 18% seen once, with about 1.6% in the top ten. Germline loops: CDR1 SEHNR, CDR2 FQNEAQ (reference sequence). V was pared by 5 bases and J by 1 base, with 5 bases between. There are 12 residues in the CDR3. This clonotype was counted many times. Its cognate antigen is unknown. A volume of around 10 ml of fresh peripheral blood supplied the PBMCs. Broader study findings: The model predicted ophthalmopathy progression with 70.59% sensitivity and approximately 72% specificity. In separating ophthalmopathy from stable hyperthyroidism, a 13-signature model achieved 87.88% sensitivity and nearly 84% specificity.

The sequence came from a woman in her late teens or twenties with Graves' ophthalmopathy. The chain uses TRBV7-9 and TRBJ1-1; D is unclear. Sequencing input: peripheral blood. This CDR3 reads CASSTPNTEAFF. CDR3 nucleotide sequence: TGTGCCAGCAGCACCCCGAACACTGAAGCTTTCTTT. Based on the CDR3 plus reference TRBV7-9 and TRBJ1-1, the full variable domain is DTGVSQNPRHKITKRGQNVTFRCDPISEHNRLYWYRQTLGQGPEFLTYFQNEAQLEKSRLLSDRFSAERPKGSFSTLEIQRTEQGDSAMYLCASSTPNTEAFFGQGTRLTVV.